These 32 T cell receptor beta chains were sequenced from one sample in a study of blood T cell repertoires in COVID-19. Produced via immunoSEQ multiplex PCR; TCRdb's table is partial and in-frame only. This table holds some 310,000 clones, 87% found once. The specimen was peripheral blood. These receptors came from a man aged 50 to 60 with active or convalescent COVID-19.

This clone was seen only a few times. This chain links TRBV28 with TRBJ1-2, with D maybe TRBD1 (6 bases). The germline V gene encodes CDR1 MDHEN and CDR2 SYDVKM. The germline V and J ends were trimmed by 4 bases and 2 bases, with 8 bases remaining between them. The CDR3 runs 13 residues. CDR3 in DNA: TGTGCCAGCAGTTCAGGGGACAACTATGGCTACACCTTC. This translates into CASSSGDNYGYTF.

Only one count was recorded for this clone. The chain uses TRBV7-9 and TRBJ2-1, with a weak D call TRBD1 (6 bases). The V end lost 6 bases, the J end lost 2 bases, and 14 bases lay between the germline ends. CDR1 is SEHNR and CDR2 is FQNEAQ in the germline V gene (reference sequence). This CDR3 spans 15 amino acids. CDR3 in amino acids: CASRLGQSPYNEQFF. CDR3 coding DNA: TGTGCCAGCAGACTAGGACAGAGTCCCTACAATGAGCAGTTCTTC.

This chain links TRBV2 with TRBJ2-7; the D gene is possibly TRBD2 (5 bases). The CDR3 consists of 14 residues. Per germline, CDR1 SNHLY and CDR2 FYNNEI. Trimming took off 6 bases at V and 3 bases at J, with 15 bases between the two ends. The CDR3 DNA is TGTGCCAGCAGCCAGTCGGGGTCTCGCTACGAGCAGTACTTC. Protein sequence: CASSQSGSRYEQYF. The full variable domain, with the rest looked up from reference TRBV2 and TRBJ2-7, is EPEVTQTPSHQVTQMGQEVILRCVPISNHLYFYWYRQILGQKVEFLVSFYNNEISEKSEIFDDQFSVERPDGSNFTLKIRSTKLEDSAMYFCASSQSGSRYEQYFGPGTRLTVT.

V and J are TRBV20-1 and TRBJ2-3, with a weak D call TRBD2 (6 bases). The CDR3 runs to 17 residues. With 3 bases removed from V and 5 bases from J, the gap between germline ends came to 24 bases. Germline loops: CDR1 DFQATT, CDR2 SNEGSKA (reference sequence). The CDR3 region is CSASRAPGTGVGDTQYF. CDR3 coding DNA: TGCAGTGCTAGTCGAGCCCCCGGGACGGGGGTCGGAGATACGCAGTATTTT.

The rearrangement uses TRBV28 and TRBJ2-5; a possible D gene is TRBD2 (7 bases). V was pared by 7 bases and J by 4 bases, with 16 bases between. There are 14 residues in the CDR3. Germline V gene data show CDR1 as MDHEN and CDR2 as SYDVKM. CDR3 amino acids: CASNPGGGGETQYF. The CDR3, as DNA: TGTGCCAGCAACCCCGGGGGAGGGGGAGAGACCCAGTACTTC.

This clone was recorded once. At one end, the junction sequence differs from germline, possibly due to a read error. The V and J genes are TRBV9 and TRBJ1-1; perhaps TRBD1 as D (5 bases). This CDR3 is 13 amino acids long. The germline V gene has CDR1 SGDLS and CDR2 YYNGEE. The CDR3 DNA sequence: TGTGCCAGCAACAGGATGGGGGTGGAGGGTACCCTCTTT. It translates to CASNRMGVEGTLF. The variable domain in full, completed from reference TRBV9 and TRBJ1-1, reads DSGVTQTPKHLITATGQRVTLRCSPRSGDLSVYWYQQSLDQGLQFLIQYYNGEERAKGNILERFSAQQFPDLHSELNLSSLELGDSALYFCASNRMGVEGTLFGQGTRLTVV.

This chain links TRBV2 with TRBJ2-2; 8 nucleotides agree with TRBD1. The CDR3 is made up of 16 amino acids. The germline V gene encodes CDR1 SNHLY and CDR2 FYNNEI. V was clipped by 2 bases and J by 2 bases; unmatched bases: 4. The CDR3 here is CASSEQGATNTGELFF. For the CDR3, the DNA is TGTGCCAGCAGTGAACAGGGGGCGACCAACACCGGGGAGCTGTTTTTT.

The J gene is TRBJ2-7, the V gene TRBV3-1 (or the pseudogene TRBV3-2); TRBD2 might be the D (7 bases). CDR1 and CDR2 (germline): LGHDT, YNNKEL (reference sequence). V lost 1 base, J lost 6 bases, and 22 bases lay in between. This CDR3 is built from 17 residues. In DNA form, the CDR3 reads TGTGCCAGCAGCCAAGGCTACTTAGGGGGGGCGACGGGCGAGCAGTACTTC. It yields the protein CASSQGYLGGATGEQYF.

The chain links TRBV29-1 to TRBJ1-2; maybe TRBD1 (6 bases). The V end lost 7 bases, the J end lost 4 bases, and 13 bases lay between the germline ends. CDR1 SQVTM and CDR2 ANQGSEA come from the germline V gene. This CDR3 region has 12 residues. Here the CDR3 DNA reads TGCAGCGCAAAAACAGGGATCTATGGCTACACCTTC. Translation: CSAKTGIYGYTF.

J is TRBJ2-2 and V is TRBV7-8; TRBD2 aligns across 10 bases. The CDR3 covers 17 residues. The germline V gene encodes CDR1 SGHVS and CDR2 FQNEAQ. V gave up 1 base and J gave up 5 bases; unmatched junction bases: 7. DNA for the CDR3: TGTGCCAGCAGCTTAGTCGGTAGCGGGAGGATAACCGGGGAGCTGTTTTTT. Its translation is CASSLVGSGRITGELFF.

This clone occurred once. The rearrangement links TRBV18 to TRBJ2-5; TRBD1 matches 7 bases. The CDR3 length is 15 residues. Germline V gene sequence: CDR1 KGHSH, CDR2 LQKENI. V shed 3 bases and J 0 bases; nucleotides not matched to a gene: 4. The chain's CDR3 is CASSPPTGNQETQYF. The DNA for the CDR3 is TGTGCCAGCTCACCCCCGACAGGGAACCAAGAGACCCAGTACTTC.

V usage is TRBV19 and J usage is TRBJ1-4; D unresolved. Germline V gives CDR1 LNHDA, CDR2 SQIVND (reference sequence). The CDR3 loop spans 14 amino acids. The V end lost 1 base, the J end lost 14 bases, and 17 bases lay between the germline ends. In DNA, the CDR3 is TGTGCCAGTAGTATAGCCCGGACTAATCTATCGCTGTTTTTT. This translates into CASSIARTNLSLFF.

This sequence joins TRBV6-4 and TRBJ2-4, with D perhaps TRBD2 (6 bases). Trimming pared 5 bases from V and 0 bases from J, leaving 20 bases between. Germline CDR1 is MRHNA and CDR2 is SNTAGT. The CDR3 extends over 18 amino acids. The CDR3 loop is CASSIVFGGFLAKNIQYF. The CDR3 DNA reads TGTGCCAGCAGTATTGTTTTCGGGGGATTCCTAGCCAAAAACATTCAGTACTTC.

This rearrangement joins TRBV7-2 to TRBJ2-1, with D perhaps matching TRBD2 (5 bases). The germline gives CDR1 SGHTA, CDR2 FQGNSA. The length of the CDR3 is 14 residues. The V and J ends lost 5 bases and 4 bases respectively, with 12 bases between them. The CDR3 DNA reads TGTGCCAGCAGCGTTCCCGGGGATTACAATGAGCAGTTCTTC. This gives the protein CASSVPGDYNEQFF.

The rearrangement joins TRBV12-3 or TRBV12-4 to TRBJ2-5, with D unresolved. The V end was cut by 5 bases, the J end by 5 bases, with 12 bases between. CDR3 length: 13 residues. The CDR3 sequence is CASSPFRRETQYF. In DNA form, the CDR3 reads TGTGCCAGCAGTCCCTTTCGCAGGGAGACCCAGTACTTC.

CDR3 DNA sequence: TGTGCCAGCAGTCCACCCAGGGGGACCACTAATGAAAAACTGTTTTTT. This sequence encodes CASSPPRGTTNEKLFF. The rearrangement joins TRBV27 to TRBJ1-4; 7 bases match TRBD1. Trimming at V came to 5 bases and at J to 2 bases, leaving 8 bases not matched to a gene. There are 16 residues in the CDR3. Germline V gene lookup returns CDR1 MNHEY and CDR2 SMNVEV (reference sequence).

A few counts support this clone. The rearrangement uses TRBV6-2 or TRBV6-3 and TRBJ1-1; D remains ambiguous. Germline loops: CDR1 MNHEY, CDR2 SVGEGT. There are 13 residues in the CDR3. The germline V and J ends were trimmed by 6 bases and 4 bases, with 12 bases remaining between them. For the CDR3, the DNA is TGTGCCAGCAGGCCTCTTCCTATCACTGAAGCTTTCTTT. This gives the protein CASRPLPITEAFF.

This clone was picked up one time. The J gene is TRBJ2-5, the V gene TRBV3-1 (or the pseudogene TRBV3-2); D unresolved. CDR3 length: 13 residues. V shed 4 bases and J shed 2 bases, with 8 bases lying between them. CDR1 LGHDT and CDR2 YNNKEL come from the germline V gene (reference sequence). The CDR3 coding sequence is TGTGCCAGCAGCCCTACACTACAAGAGACCCAGTACTTC. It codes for CASSPTLQETQYF.

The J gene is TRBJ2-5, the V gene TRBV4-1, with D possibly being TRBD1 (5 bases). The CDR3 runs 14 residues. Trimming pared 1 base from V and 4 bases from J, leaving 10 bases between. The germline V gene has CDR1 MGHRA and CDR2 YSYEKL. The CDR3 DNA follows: TGCGCCAGCAGCCAAGCAGGGAACGGAGAGACCCAGTACTTC. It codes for CASSQAGNGETQYF.

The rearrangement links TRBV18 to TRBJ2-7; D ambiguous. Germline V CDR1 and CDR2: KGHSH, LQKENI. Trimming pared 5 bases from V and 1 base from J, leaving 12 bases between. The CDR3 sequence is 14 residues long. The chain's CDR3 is CASSAQSGSYEQYF. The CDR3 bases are TGTGCCAGCTCAGCCCAATCCGGGTCCTACGAGCAGTACTTC.

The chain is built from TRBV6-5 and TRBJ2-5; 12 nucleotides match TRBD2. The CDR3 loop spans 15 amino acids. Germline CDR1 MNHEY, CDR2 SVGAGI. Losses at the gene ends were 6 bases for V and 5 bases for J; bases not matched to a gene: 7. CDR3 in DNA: TGTGCCAGCAGGCTAGCGGGGGGGCCGTGGGAGACCCAGTACTTC. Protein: CASRLAGGPWETQYF.

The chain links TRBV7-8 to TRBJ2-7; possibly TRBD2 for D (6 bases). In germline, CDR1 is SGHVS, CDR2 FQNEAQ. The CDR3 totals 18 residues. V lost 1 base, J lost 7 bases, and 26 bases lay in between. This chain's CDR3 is CASSLGAPGSPLGGEQYF. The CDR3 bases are TGTGCCAGCAGCTTAGGGGCACCAGGCTCCCCTCTCGGAGGGGAGCAGTACTTC.

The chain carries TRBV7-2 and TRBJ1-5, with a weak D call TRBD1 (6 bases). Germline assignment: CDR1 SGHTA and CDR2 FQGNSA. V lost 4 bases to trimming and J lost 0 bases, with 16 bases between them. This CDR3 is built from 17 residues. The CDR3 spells CASSSWGGRYSNQPQHF. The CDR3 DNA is TGTGCCAGCAGCTCATGGGGGGGCCGGTATAGCAATCAGCCCCAGCATTTT.

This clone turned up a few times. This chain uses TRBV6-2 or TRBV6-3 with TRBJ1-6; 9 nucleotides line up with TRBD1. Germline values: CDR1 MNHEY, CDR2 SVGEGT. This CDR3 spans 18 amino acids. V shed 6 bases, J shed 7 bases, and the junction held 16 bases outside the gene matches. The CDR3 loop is CASSSNLGQGLLNSPLHF. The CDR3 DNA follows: TGTGCCAGCAGCTCAAATTTAGGACAGGGGCTCCTGAATTCACCCCTCCACTTT.

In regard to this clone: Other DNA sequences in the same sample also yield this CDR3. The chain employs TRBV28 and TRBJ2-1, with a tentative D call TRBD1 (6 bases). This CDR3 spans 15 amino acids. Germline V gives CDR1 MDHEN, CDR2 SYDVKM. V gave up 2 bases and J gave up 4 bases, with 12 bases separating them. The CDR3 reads CASSLGGGPYNEQFF. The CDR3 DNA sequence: TGTGCCAGCAGTTTAGGGGGCGGCCCTTACAATGAGCAGTTCTTC. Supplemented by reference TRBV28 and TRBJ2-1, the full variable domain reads DVKVTQSSRYLVKRTGEKVFLECVQDMDHENMFWYRQDPGLGLRLIYFSYDVKMKEKGDIPEGYSVSREKKERFSLILESASTNQTSMYLCASSLGGGPYNEQFFGPGTRLTVL.

This chain's CDR3 is CASSDGDRERAQETQYF. Written as DNA, the CDR3 is TGCGCCAGCAGCGACGGGGACAGGGAAAGGGCCCAAGAGACCCAGTACTTC. J is TRBJ2-5 and V is TRBV5-1; 9 bases fit TRBD1. Germline V gene lookup returns CDR1 SGHRS and CDR2 YFSETQ. The ends lost 4 bases at V and 1 base at J; junction bases unmatched: 11. The CDR3 is 17 residues long.

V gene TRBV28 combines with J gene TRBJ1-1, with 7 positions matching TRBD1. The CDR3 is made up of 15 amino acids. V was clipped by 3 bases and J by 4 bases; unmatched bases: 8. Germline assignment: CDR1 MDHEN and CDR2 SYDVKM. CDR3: CASSFRGTVATEAFF. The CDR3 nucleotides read TGTGCCAGCAGTTTTCGGGGGACAGTCGCCACTGAAGCTTTCTTT.

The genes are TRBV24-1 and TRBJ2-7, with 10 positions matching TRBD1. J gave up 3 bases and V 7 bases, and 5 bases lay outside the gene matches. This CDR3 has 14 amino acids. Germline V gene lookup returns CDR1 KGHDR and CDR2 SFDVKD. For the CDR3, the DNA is TGTGCCACCAGCGGTGGGGACAGGGGCTACGAGCAGTACTTC. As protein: CATSGGDRGYEQYF.

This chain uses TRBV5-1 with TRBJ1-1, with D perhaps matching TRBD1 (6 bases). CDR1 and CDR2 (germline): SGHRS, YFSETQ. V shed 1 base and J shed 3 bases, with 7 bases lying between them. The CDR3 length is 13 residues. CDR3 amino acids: CASSLTGYTEAFF. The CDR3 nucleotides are TGCGCCAGCAGCTTGACAGGGTACACTGAAGCTTTCTTT. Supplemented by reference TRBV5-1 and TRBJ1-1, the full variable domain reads KAGVTQTPRYLIKTRGQQVTLSCSPISGHRSVSWYQQTPGQGLQFLFEYFSETQRNKGNFPGRFSGRQFSNSRSEMNVSTLELGDSALYLCASSLTGYTEAFFGQGTRLTVV.

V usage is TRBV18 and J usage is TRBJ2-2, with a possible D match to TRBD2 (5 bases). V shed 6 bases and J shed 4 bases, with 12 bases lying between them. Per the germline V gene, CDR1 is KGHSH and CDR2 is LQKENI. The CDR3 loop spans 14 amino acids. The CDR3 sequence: CASSQGSGTGELFF. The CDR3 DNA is TGTGCCAGCTCCCAAGGCAGCGGCACCGGGGAGCTGTTTTTT.

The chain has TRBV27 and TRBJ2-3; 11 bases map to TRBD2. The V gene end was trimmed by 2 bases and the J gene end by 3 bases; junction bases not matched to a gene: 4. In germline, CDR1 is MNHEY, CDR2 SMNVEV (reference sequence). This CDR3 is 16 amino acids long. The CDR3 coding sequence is TGTGCCAGCAGTTTACTTACTAGCGGGGGAACAGATACGCAGTATTTT. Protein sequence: CASSLLTSGGTDTQYF.

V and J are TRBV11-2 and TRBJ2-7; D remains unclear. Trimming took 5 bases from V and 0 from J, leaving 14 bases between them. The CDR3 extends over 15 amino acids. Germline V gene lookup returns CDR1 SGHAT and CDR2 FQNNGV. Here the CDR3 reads CASSHRKRYSYEQYF. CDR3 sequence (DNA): TGTGCCAGCAGCCATAGGAAGCGATACTCCTACGAGCAGTACTTC.